This passage covers 17 T cell receptor beta chains from one sample sequenced in a study of shared clonotypes between healthy human individuals. Profiling relied on immunoSEQ multiplex PCR, and the TCRdb table lists in-frame clones only, not all of them. This table has about 680,000 clones, 73% appearing once. Sequenced sample: memory CD4+ T cells sorted from blood. Described subset: CD45RA-negative fraction. The source of these receptors is a woman in her thirties in good health.

The rearrangement joins TRBV11-3 to TRBJ1-1, with D tentatively TRBD1 (5 bases). Trimming cost V 1 base and J 1 base, with 13 bases left between them. The CDR3 runs to 16 residues. Germline values: CDR1 SGHNT, CDR2 YENEEA. CDR3 protein: CASSLGGAGGNTEAFF. In DNA form, the CDR3 reads TGTGCCAGCAGCTTAGGAGGGGCAGGAGGGAACACTGAAGCTTTCTTT.

The V and J genes are TRBV6-9 and TRBJ2-1, with no clear D. There are 12 residues in the CDR3. Germline CDR1 MNHGY, CDR2 SVAAGI. Trimming cost V 8 bases and J 8 bases, with 13 bases left between them. The CDR3: CASVGKAHEQFF. In DNA form, the CDR3 reads TGTGCCAGCGTGGGAAAAGCCCATGAGCAGTTCTTC.

The rearrangement links TRBV6-4 to TRBJ2-7, with 12 nucleotides matching TRBD1. This CDR3 is 15 amino acids long. The V gene's germline CDR1 is MRHNA and CDR2 SNTAGT. V dropped 5 bases and J dropped 0; count of bases not matched to a gene: 2. In DNA form, the CDR3 reads TGTGCCAGCAGTAGGGACAGGGGGCCCTCCTACGAGCAGTACTTC. As protein: CASSRDRGPSYEQYF.

This clone has more than one count but fewer than ten. V and J are TRBV5-5 and TRBJ1-2; D is possibly TRBD1 (5 bases). CDR1 and CDR2 from the germline V gene are SGHKS and YYEKEE (reference sequence). The CDR3 consists of 14 residues. The germline V and J ends were trimmed by 0 bases and 5 bases, with 11 bases remaining between them. The CDR3 nucleotides are TGTGCCAGCAGCTTGGGGGGCGCGGAGTATGGCTACACCTTC. It is translated as CASSLGGAEYGYTF.

The genes are TRBV6-5 and TRBJ2-7; 10 bases are shared with TRBD1. With 6 bases clipped from V and 3 bases from J, the junction kept 5 bases outside the gene matches. The germline V gene encodes CDR1 MNHEY and CDR2 SVGAGI. The CDR3 is 14 residues long. The CDR3 reads CASSPDRGNYEQYF. The CDR3 coding sequence is TGTGCCAGCAGCCCGGACAGGGGGAACTACGAGCAGTACTTC.

J is TRBJ2-3 and V is TRBV4-1; tentative D call: TRBD2 (7 bases). There are 19 residues in the CDR3. Germline assignment: CDR1 MGHRA and CDR2 YSYEKL. The V end was cut by 4 bases, the J end by 0 bases, with 23 bases between. The CDR3 coding sequence is TGCGCCAGCAGCCCGGCCCTTGTGGGGGGGCTGGGGAGCACAGATACGCAGTATTTT. Protein: CASSPALVGGLGSTDTQYF.

This chain uses TRBV10-3 with TRBJ1-5; TRBD1 matches 8 bases. This CDR3 contains 15 residues. The germline CDR1 and CDR2 sequences are ENHRY and SYGVKD. J lost 6 bases, V lost 3 bases, and 7 bases had no gene match. The CDR3: CAISDRTGRTQPQHF. The CDR3, as DNA: TGTGCCATCAGTGACCGGACAGGGAGGACTCAGCCCCAGCATTTT.

The rearrangement uses TRBV5-1 and TRBJ2-3, with 9 bases lining up with TRBD2. The V segment lost 0 bases and the J segment 4 bases; nucleotides outside the gene matches: 6. CDR1 is SGHRS, CDR2 YFSETQ, per germline. There are 16 residues in the CDR3. The DNA for the CDR3 is TGCGCCAGCAGCTTGGGGGCAGCGGGAGGACCAGATACGCAGTATTTT. It encodes CASSLGAAGGPDTQYF.

This clone was detected only once. V is TRBV6-4 and J is TRBJ2-1, with TRBD1 matching 11 bases. CDR3 length equals 16 residues. Per the germline V gene, CDR1 is MRHNA and CDR2 is SNTAGT. V trimming: 4 bases; J trimming: 6 bases; junction bases outside the gene matches: 8. In DNA, the CDR3 is TGTGCCAGCAGTGCCGAAACCGGGACAGGGGGCAATGAGCAGTTCTTC. Translating it yields CASSAETGTGGNEQFF.

The chain combines TRBV4-2 with TRBJ2-6; D gene ambiguous. Germline CDR1 reads LGHNA; CDR2 reads YNFKEQ. The CDR3 is 19 amino acids. The V and J ends lost 0 bases and 0 bases respectively, with 15 bases between them. The CDR3, as DNA: TGTGCCAGCAGCCAAGAACGGCCTGGACGGTACTCTGGGGCCAACGTCCTGACTTTC. Translated, it gives CASSQERPGRYSGANVLTF.

Many counts were recorded for this clone. Other DNA sequences of this sample code for an identical CDR3. J is TRBJ2-7 and V is TRBV27; TRBD2 aligns across 11 bases. There are 15 residues in the CDR3. The J segment lost 2 bases and the V segment lost 3 bases, leaving 3 bases of the junction unmatched. The V gene's germline CDR1 is MNHEY and CDR2 SMNVEV (reference sequence). The CDR3 DNA reads TGTGCCAGCAGTTTCCTGACTAGCGGGACCTACGAGCAGTACTTC. Protein: CASSFLTSGTYEQYF.

V usage is TRBV7-8 and J usage is TRBJ1-5; unclear D gene. Trimming cost V 1 base and J 6 bases, with 13 bases left between them. This CDR3 is 15 amino acids long. From germline, CDR1 is SGHVS and CDR2 FQNEAQ. The CDR3: CASSLVPVSSQPQHF. The CDR3 nucleotides are TGTGCCAGCAGCTTAGTTCCGGTATCCAGTCAGCCCCAGCATTTT.

This clone was detected once. The rearrangement joins TRBV27 to TRBJ2-1; 8 bases fit TRBD2. CDR3 length: 13 amino acids. Germline values: CDR1 MNHEY, CDR2 SMNVEV (reference sequence). The junction had 3 bases not matched to a gene; V was cut back by 4 bases and J by 7 bases. DNA for the CDR3: TGTGCCAGCAGTTCGGCGGGAGGTAATGAGCAGTTCTTC. It is translated as CASSSAGGNEQFF.

The chain is built from TRBV18 and TRBJ1-1; D uncertain. The CDR3 is made up of 13 amino acids. The V end lost 2 bases, the J end lost 0 bases, and 4 bases lay between the germline ends. CDR1 and CDR2 (germline): KGHSH, LQKENI. In DNA, the CDR3 is TGTGCCAGCTCACCAAGGGTGAACACTGAAGCTTTCTTT. Translating gives CASSPRVNTEAFF.

This clone came up once. This rearrangement joins TRBV28 to TRBJ1-5; D is perhaps TRBD1 (5 bases). CDR3 length: 13 amino acids. The germline CDR1 and CDR2 sequences are MDHEN and SYDVKM. The ends were cut back, 10 bases at V and 1 base at J, with 11 bases in the middle. In DNA, the CDR3 is TGTGCCATAACCAGGGAGAGCAATCAGCCCCAGCATTTT. Protein: CAITRESNQPQHF.

The sample holds one count of this clone. The chain uses TRBV7-8 and TRBJ2-1; possible D gene TRBD2, 6 bases. Looked up from germline, CDR1 is SGHVS and CDR2 is FQNEAQ. The CDR3 has 16 residues. V lost 4 bases and J 0 bases, leaving 13 bases between the germline ends. The CDR3 protein is CASSSLAVFSYNEQFF. In nucleotides, the CDR3 is TGTGCCAGCAGCTCTTTAGCGGTTTTCTCCTACAATGAGCAGTTCTTC. The complete variable domain, with remaining parts taken from reference TRBV7-8 and TRBJ2-1, reads GAGVSQSPRYKVAKRGQDVALRCDPISGHVSLFWYQQALGQGPEFLTYFQNEAQLDKSGLPSDRFFAERPEGSVSTLKIQRTQQEDSAVYLCASSSLAVFSYNEQFFGPGTRLTVL.

The CDR3 reads CASRGALSSYEQYF. The CDR3 region has the DNA TGCGCCAGCAGGGGAGCGTTAAGCTCCTACGAGCAGTACTTC. This chain joins TRBV5-1 and TRBJ2-7; D is possibly TRBD2 (5 bases). The CDR3 covers 14 residues. With 5 bases removed from V and 0 bases from J, the gap between germline ends came to 12 bases. Germline V gives CDR1 SGHRS, CDR2 YFSETQ.